One T cell receptor beta chain is described in this entry. The CDR3 spans 13 residues. CDR1 is SGHDN and CDR2 is FVKESK in the germline V gene. The V segment lost 4 bases and the J segment 6 bases; nucleotides outside the gene matches: 3. The data derive from a study of control samples from healthy donors and cancer patients. The assay was immunoSEQ multiplex PCR, and TCRdb's table has in-frame clones only and misses some. The sample consists of 140,000 to 150,000 clones, 75% to 95% of them appearing once. Sequencing used blood. The sequence came from a man younger than 40 in good health. The chain is built from TRBV14 and TRBJ1-5; 7 nucleotides match TRBD1. Written as DNA, the CDR3 is TGTGCCAGCAGCCGAAACAGGGGTCAGCCCCAGCATTTT. Protein sequence: CASSRNRGQPQHF.